This TCR beta chain emerged from a study of blood T cell repertoires in COVID-19. Profiled with immunoSEQ multiplex PCR; TCRdb holds only in-frame clones, not every one. The sample shows 330,000 or so clones, approximately 89% of them seen only once. CDR3 size: 16 residues. The germline V gene has CDR1 LNHNV and CDR2 YYDKDF (reference sequence). The V and J ends lost 1 base and 4 bases, in that order; junction bases with no gene match: 8. This clone has just one count. J is TRBJ2-7 and V is TRBV15; 9 bases agree with TRBD1. The sequenced material came from PBMCs or T cells enriched from blood (not recorded which). The sequence came from a man younger than 40 who had recovered from COVID-19. The CDR3 coding sequence is TGTGCCACCAGCAGAGTAGTCGGGACAGGGCAGTACGAGCAGTACTTC. Translating it yields CATSRVVGTGQYEQYF.